This T cell receptor (beta chain) was retrieved from a study of early T cells in non-severe SARS-CoV-2 infection. The overall study: Sequenced bulk RNA came from whole blood that was unsorted, and chains were unpaired.

The TCR library protocol was used to attach unique molecular identifiers. These identifiers were attached to individual cDNA molecules. TCRdb reprocessed the 5' RACE reads with MiXCR, giving one entry per CDR3 protein. The data hold about 25,000 distinct CDR3 sequences, with less than 7% observed a single time. Findings and caveats of the study: VDJdb-based matching was biased toward anti-spike CD8 responses and missed private and CD4 specificities.

Comment on this clonotype: The antigen remains unidentified.

The CDR3 extends over 15 amino acids. The germline CDR1 and CDR2 sequences are SGDLS and YYNGEE. V was cut by 3 bases and J by 5 bases, with 17 bases left in between. The V and J genes are TRBV9 and TRBJ1-2, with a possible D match to TRBD1 (6 bases). This clonotype was obtained from an adult who was a healthcare worker with PCR-confirmed SARS-CoV-2 infection or an uninfected control (not recorded which). Sequencing was carried out using whole blood. CDR3 nucleotides: TGTGCCAGCAGCGGACAGGTCAGGCCGGCTTATGGCTACACCTTC. Protein product: CASSGQVRPAYGYTF.